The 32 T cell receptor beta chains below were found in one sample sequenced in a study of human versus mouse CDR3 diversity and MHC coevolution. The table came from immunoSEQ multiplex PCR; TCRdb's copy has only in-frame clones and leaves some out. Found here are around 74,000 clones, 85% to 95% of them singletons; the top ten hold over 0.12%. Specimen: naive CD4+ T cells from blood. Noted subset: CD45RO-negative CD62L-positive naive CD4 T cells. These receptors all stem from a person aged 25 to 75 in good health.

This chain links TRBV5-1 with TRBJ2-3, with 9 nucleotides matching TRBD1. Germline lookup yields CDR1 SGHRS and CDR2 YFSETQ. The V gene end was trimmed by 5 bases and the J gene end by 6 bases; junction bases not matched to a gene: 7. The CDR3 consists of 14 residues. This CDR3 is CASSTQGAGDTQYF. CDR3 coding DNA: TGCGCCAGCAGTACACAGGGGGCGGGGGATACGCAGTATTTT.

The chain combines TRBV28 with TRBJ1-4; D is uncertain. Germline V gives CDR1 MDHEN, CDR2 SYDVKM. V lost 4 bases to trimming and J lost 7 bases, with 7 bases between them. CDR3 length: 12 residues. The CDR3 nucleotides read TGTGCCAGCAGTTCCGGTACTGAAAAACTGTTTTTT. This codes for CASSSGTEKLFF. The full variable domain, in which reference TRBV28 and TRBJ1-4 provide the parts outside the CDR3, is DVKVTQSSRYLVKRTGEKVFLECVQDMDHENMFWYRQDPGLGLRLIYFSYDVKMKEKGDIPEGYSVSREKKERFSLILESASTNQTSMYLCASSSGTEKLFFGSGTQLSVL.

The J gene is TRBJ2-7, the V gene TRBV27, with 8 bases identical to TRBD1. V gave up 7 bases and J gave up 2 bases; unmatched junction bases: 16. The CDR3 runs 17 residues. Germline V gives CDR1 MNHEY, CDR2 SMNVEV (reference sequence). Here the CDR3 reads CASTYRTGIAGTYEQYF. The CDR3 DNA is TGTGCCAGCACGTACCGGACAGGGATCGCGGGTACCTACGAGCAGTACTTC.

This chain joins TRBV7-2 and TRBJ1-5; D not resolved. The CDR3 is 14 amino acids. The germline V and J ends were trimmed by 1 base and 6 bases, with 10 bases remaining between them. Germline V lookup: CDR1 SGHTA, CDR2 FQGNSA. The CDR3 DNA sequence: TGTGCCAGCAGCTTAGACAGAACCGTTCAGCCCCAGCATTTT. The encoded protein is CASSLDRTVQPQHF.

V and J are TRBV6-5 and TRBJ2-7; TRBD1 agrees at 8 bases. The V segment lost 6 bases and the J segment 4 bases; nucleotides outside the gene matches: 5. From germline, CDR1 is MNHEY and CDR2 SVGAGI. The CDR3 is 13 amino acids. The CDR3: CASRKGQAYEQYF. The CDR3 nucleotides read TGTGCCAGCAGGAAGGGACAGGCGTACGAGCAGTACTTC.

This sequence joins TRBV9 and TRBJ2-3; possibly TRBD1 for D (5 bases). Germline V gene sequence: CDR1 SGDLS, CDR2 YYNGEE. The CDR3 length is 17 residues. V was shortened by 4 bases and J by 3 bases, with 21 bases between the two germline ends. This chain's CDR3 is CASSTNWHRLGTDTQYF. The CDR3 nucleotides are TGTGCCAGCAGCACCAACTGGCACAGGCTAGGGACAGATACGCAGTATTTT.

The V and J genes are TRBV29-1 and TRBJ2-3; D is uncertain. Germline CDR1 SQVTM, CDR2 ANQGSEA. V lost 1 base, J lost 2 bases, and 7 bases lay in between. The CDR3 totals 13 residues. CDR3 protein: CSVEGRLTDTQYF. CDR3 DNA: TGCAGCGTTGAAGGGAGACTCACAGATACGCAGTATTTT.

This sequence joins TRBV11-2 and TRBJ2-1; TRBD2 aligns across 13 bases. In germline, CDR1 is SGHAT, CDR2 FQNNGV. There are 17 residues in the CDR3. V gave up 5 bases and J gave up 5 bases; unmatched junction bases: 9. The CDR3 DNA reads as TGTGCCAGCAGCCAACGGACTAGCGGGAGAATCGACAATGAGCAGTTCTTC. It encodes CASSQRTSGRIDNEQFF. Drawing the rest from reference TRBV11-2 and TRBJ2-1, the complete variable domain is EAGVAQSPRYKIIEKRQSVAFWCNPISGHATLYWYQQILGQGPKLLIQFQNNGVVDDSQLPKDRFSAERLKGVDSTLKIQPAKLEDSAVYLCASSQRTSGRIDNEQFFGPGTRLTVL.

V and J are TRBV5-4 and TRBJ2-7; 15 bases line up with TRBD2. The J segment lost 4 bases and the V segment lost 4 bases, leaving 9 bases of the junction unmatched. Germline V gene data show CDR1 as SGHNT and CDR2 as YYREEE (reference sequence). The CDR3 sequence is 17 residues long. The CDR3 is CASSPGGTSGGRYEQYF. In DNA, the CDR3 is TGTGCCAGCAGCCCTGGGGGGACTAGCGGGGGGCGTTACGAGCAGTACTTC.

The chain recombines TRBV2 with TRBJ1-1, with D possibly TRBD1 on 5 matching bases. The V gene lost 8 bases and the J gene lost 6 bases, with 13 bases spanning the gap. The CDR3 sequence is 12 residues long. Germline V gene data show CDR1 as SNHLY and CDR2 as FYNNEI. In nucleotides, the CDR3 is TGTGCCAGCTCGGCGGACATCGCTGAAGCTTTCTTT. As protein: CASSADIAEAFF.

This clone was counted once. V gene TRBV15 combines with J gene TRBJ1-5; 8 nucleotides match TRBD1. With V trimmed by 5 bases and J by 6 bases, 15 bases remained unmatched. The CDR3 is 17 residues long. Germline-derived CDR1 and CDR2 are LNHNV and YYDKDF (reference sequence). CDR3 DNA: TGTGCCACCAGCCGCTCCGGGACCGGACAGGGAGGTCAGCCCCAGCATTTT. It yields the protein CATSRSGTGQGGQPQHF.

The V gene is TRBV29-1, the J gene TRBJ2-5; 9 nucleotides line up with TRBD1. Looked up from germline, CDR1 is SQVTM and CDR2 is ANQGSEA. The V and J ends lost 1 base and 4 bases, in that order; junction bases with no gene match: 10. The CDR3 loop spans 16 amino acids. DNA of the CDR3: TGCAGCGTTGAAGGTGAACAGGGGGCGGGTGGAGAGACCCAGTACTTC. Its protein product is CSVEGEQGAGGETQYF.

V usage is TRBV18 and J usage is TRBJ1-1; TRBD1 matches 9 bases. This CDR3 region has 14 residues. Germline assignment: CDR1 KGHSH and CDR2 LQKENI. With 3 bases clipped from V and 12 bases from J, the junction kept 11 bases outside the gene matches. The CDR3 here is CASSPSGQGRDSFF. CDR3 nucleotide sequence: TGTGCCAGCTCACCCAGCGGACAGGGGCGTGACTCTTTCTTT.

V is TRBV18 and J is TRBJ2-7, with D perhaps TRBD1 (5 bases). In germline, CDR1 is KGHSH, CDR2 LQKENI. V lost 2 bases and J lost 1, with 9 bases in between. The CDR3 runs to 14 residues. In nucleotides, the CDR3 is TGTGCCAGCTCACCAAATACAGGTTCCTACGAGCAGTACTTC. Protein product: CASSPNTGSYEQYF. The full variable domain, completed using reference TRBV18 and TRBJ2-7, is NAGVMQNPRHLVRRRGQEARLRCSPMKGHSHVYWYRQLPEEGLKFMVYLQKENIIDESGMPKERFSAEFPKEGPSILRIQQVVRGDSAAYFCASSPNTGSYEQYFGPGTRLTVT.

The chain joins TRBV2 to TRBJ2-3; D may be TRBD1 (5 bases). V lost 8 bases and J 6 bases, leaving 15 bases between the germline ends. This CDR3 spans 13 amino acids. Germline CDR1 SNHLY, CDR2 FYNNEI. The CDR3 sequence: CASGPGKGDTQYF. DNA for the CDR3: TGTGCCAGCGGCCCTGGGAAGGGGGATACGCAGTATTTT.

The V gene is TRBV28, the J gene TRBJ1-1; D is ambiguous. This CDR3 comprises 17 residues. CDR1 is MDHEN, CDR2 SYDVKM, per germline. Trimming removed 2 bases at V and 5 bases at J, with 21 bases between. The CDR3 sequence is CASSLTAPGGLGTEAFF. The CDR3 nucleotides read TGTGCCAGCAGTTTAACCGCCCCAGGAGGTCTTGGGACTGAAGCTTTCTTT. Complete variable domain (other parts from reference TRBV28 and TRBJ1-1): DVKVTQSSRYLVKRTGEKVFLECVQDMDHENMFWYRQDPGLGLRLIYFSYDVKMKEKGDIPEGYSVSREKKERFSLILESASTNQTSMYLCASSLTAPGGLGTEAFFGQGTRLTVV.

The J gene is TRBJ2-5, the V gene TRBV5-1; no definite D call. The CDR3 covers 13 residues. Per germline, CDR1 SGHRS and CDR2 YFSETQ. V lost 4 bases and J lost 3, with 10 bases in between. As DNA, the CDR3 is TGCGCCAGCAGCCTTGGTACGGAAGAGACCCAGTACTTC. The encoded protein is CASSLGTEETQYF.

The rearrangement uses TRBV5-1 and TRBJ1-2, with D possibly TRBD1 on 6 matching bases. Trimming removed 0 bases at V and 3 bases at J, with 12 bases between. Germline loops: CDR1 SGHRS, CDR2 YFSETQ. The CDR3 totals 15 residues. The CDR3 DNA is TGCGCCAGCAGCTTGGCTCCAGGGGATGACTATGGCTACACCTTC. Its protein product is CASSLAPGDDYGYTF.

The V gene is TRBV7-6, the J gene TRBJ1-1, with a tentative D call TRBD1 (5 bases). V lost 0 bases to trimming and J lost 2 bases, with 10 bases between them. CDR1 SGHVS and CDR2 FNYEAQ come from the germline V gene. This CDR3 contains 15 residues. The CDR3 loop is CASSLAEGTNTEAFF. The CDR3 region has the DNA TGTGCCAGCAGCTTAGCGGAGGGGACCAACACTGAAGCTTTCTTT.

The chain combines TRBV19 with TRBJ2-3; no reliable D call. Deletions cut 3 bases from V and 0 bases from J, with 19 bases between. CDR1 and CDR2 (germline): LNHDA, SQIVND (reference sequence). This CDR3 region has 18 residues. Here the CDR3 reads CASSISLPLKTSTDTQYF. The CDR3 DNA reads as TGTGCCAGTAGTATCTCGCTTCCTCTAAAAACTAGCACAGATACGCAGTATTTT.

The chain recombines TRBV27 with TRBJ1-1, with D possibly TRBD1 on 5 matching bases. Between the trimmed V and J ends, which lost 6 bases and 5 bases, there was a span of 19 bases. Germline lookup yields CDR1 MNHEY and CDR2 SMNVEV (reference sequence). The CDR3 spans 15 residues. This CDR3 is CASRPLGAGTTEAFF. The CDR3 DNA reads TGTGCCAGCAGACCCCTCGGGGCGGGGACGACTGAAGCTTTCTTT.

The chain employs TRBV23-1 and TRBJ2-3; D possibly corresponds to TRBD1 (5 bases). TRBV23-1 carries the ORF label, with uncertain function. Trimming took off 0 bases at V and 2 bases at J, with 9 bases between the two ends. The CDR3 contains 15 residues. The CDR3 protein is CASSQSRQFTDTQYF. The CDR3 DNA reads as TGCGCCAGCAGTCAATCCCGACAGTTCACAGATACGCAGTATTTT.

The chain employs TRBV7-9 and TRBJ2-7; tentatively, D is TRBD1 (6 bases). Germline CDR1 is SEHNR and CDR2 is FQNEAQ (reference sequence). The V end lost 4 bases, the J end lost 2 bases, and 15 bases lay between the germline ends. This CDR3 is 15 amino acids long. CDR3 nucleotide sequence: TGTGCCAGCAGCTCGAGGACAGTCTCGCCCTACGAGCAGTACTTC. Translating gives CASSSRTVSPYEQYF.

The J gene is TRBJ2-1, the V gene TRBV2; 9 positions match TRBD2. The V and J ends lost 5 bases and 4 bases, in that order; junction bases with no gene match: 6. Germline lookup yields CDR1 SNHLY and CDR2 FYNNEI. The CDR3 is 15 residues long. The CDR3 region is CASSQTTSGYNEQFF. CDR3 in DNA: TGTGCCAGCAGTCAAACTACTAGCGGGTACAATGAGCAGTTCTTC.

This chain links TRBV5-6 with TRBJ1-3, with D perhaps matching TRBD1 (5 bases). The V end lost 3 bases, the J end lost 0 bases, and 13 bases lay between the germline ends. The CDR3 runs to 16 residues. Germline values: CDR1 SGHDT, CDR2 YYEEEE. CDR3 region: CASSWRRGFSGNTIYF. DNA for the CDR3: TGTGCCAGCAGCTGGCGGAGGGGTTTCTCTGGAAACACCATATATTTT.

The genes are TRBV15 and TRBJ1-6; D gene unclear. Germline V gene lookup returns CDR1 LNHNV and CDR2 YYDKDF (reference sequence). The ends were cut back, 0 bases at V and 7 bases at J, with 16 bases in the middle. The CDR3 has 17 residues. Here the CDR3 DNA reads TGTGCCACCAGCAGAGATCTCGGTCCACTGCCAAATTCACCCCTCCACTTT. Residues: CATSRDLGPLPNSPLHF.

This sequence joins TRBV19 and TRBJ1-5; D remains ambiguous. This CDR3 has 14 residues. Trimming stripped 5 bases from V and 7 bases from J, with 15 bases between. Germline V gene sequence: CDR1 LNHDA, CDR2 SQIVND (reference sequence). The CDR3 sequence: CASSASGLWQPQHF. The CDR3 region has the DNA TGTGCCAGTAGTGCGTCAGGTTTGTGGCAGCCCCAGCATTTT.

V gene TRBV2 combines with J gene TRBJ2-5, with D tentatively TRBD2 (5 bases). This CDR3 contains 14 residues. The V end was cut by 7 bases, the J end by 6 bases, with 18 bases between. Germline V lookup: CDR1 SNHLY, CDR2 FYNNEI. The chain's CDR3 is CASNPTSQQQTQYF. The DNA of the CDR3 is TGTGCCAGCAATCCCACTAGTCAGCAGCAGACCCAGTACTTC.

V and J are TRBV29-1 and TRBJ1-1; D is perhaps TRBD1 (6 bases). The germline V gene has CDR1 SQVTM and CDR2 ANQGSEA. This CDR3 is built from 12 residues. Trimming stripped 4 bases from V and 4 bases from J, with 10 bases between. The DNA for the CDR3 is TGCAGCGTTGGGCAGGGGACCACTGAAGCTTTCTTT. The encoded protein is CSVGQGTTEAFF.

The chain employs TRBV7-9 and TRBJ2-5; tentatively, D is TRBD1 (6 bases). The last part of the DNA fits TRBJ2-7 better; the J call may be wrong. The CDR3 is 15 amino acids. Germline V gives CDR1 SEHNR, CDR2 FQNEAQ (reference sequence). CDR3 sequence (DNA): TGTGCCAGCAGCGACAGACAGGCCGATCCCTACGAGCAGTACTTC. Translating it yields CASSDRQADPYEQYF.

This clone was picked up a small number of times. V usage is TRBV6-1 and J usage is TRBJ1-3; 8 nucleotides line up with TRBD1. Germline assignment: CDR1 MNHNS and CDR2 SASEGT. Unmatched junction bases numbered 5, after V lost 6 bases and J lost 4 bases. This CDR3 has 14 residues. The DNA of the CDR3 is TGTGCCAGCAGCCAGACAGGGGTCGGAAACACCATATATTTT. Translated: CASSQTGVGNTIYF.

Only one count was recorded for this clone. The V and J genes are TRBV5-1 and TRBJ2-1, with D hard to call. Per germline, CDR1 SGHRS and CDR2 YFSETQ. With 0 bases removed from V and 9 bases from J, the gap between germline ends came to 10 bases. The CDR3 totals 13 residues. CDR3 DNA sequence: TGCGCCAGCAGCTTGGGGGCCTTGGGTGAGCAGTTCTTC. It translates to CASSLGALGEQFF. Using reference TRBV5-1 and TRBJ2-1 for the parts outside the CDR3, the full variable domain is KAGVTQTPRYLIKTRGQQVTLSCSPISGHRSVSWYQQTPGQGLQFLFEYFSETQRNKGNFPGRFSGRQFSNSRSEMNVSTLELGDSALYLCASSLGALGEQFFGPGTRLTVL.